This T cell receptor (beta chain) originates from a study of early T cells in non-severe SARS-CoV-2 infection. In its sample, this clonotype was seen many times. Germline CDR1 is SGHTA and CDR2 is FQGNSA. Trimming pared 5 bases from V and 3 bases from J, leaving 6 bases between. The CDR3 spans 12 residues. Using its own MiXCR run on the 5' RACE reads, TCRdb lists one record per CDR3 protein. The repertoire holds tens of thousands of distinct CDR3 sequences, with about 4.5% as singletons. The source is an adult who was a healthcare worker with PCR-confirmed SARS-CoV-2 infection or an uninfected control (not recorded which). Sequencing was done on a sample of whole blood. This chain links TRBV7-2 with TRBJ2-3; D unresolved. The CDR3: CASSPYTDTQYF. The CDR3 region has the DNA TGTGCCAGCAGCCCATATACAGATACGCAGTATTTT.